The entry below describes one TCR beta chain. What antigen it recognizes has not been identified. The record has no base qualities; no much larger clone is one base away. The CDR3 regions of human TCRbeta chains were subjected to immunosequencing. For the original study's pipeline: Repertoire TCRs were checked for matches against a reference library of SARS-CoV-2-specific TCRs that had been generated using the MIRA antigen-specificity platform. Breadth meant the fraction of unique TCRs that were SARS-CoV-2-associated, whereas depth meant the fraction of total T cells that were SARS-CoV-2-associated. Using the MIRA data, every spike-specific TCR was mapped to the spike region that the TCR reacted to and assigned to either a CD4 or a CD8 class. Log10-transformed breadth and depth values were compared by one-way ANOVA with Sidak's multiple comparisons tests. TCRdb limited this immuneACCESS table to in-frame rearrangements with V and J called. A share of clones is missing; checked studies link under half to unresolved V genes, and the rest is unexplained. V, J and clone size are those of that table, while D and trimming were read from the DNA. The sample includes over 130,000 clones, with about 92% observed a single time. Of the sample, about 3.6% is held by the ten largest clones.

Read against the paper, the sample's time point label means: about 28 days (+/-7) after the second vaccine dose. AZD1222 recipients whose second dose came at about 4 weeks and those whose second dose came at about 12 weeks were combined into one group, since spike-specific TCR depth and breadth did not differ between the two schedules. Samples from vaccinated people were obtained from the UK trials COV001 and COV002, which included a single-blind randomized controlled phase 2/3 trial of AZD1222 (ChAdOx1 nCoV-19) in healthy adults. For TCRbeta chain sequencing, PBMC samples from trial participants were taken at day 0 and at day 28 after the second dose. The sample comes from a study of T cell responses to AZD1222 COVID-19 vaccine (dated by TCRdb to the early 2020s). Background for the entire study: TCR sequencing covered some 250 trial participants: 200 to 210 given two doses of AZD1222 and 26 given two doses of MenACWY control vaccine. Trial participants were enrolled by age into subgroups of 18-55, 56-69 and 70-plus years, and 148, 28 and 57 TCR-sequenced participants, respectively, were included in these subgroups. On the study overall, not on this receptor specifically: Only a handful of AZD1222 recipients were SARS-CoV-2 seropositive at baseline, limiting conclusions about previously exposed vaccinees. Nearly half of unique spike-specific TCRs reportedly recognized epitopes outside regions mutated in the B.1.351 and B.1.1.7 variants. In the small 56-69-year group, the increase in depth fell short of significance, most likely because of low power. Participants were mostly white British and included more females than males, and it was suggested by the authors that clonal diversity may have been underestimated. Spike-specific TCR breadth and depth rose significantly after two AZD1222 doses compared with day 0 and with MenACWY recipients. Because no day 14 peak-response samples were available, the repertoires could be characterized only after the peak T cell response. CD4 TCRs associated with the vaccine covered the entire spike protein, and the dominant responses were in regions 160-218 and 743-854.

The CDR3 has 13 amino acids, counting the end cysteine and phenylalanine. Only the CDR3 DNA is retained, 39 bases long and in frame from the first base. In the germline V gene, CDR1 corresponds to SGHNT and CDR2 to YENEEA. V lost 5 bases and J lost 10 bases; the stretch between them is 17 bases long. This sample comprised peripheral blood, obtained 28 days after the second AZD1222 dose. This clonotype was obtained from an adult who received the AZD1222 COVID-19 vaccine. The rearranged chain carries TRBV11-3 and TRBJ1-1; the D gene lacks a confident call. The bases read TGTGCCAGCAGCCCCGACGGCGCCCGGGGAGCTTTCTTT. Its product reads: CASSPDGARGAFF.